Below are 12 T cell receptor beta chains sequenced from a single sample in a study of T cells in localized non-small cell lung cancer. Method: immunoSEQ multiplex PCR; TCRdb's copy keeps in-frame clones and lacks some. The table includes tens of thousands of clones, over 75% detected once. The sample in question was peripheral blood, obtained before any cancer treatment. The source is a male donor at least 60 years old with stage III squamous cell lung carcinoma.

The rearrangement links TRBV4-2 to TRBJ2-1, with TRBD1 matching 10 bases. V lost 1 base, J lost 4 bases, and 10 bases stayed unmatched. Germline values: CDR1 LGHNA, CDR2 YNFKEQ. The CDR3 loop spans 18 amino acids. CDR3 amino acids: CASSQAEDRGFAYNEQFF. CDR3 bases: TGTGCCAGCAGCCAAGCGGAGGACAGGGGGTTTGCTTACAATGAGCAGTTCTTC.

For this clone: The junction and the germline gene differ at one end; a read error may be behind it. Other DNA sequences of this sample code for an identical CDR3. J is TRBJ2-3 and V is TRBV6-6; D tentatively reads TRBD1 or TRBD2 (6 bases each). The CDR3 consists of 14 residues. Germline CDR1 MNHNY, CDR2 SVGAGI (reference sequence). The CDR3 region is CASSYPGAEDTQYF. Here the CDR3 DNA reads TGTGCCAGTAGTTACCCGGGGGCTGAAGATACGCAGTATTTT.

The chain carries TRBV5-1 and TRBJ1-2; 9 positions agree with TRBD1. Germline lookup yields CDR1 SGHRS and CDR2 YFSETQ. V was clipped by 0 bases and J by 6 bases; unmatched bases: 9. This CDR3 has 16 residues. The CDR3 spells CASSLGQGVAVDGYTF. CDR3 bases: TGCGCCAGCAGCTTGGGACAGGGGGTAGCGGTAGATGGCTACACCTTC. The full variable domain, its missing parts supplied by reference TRBV5-1 and TRBJ1-2, is KAGVTQTPRYLIKTRGQQVTLSCSPISGHRSVSWYQQTPGQGLQFLFEYFSETQRNKGNFPGRFSGRQFSNSRSEMNVSTLELGDSALYLCASSLGQGVAVDGYTFGSGTRLTVV.

V is TRBV5-1 and J is TRBJ2-5; D unresolved. There are 13 residues in the CDR3. The V gene's germline CDR1 is SGHRS and CDR2 YFSETQ. Trimming took 2 bases from V and 5 from J, leaving 10 bases between them. The CDR3 nucleotides are TGCGCCAGCAGCTTAAGTTCCGCGGAGACCCAGTACTTC. Amino acid sequence: CASSLSSAETQYF.

By proportion, this clone is medium-sized (0.01 to 0.1%). The chain employs TRBV5-6 and TRBJ1-2; a possible D gene is TRBD1 (6 bases). This CDR3 contains 14 residues. The germline gives CDR1 SGHDT, CDR2 YYEEEE. The V gene lost 3 bases and the J gene lost 4 bases, with 13 bases spanning the gap. The CDR3 region is CASSSRVGGYGYTF. As DNA, the CDR3 is TGTGCCAGCAGCTCCAGGGTAGGGGGCTATGGCTACACCTTC.

The chain is built from TRBV5-1 and TRBJ2-7; 12 bases are a match to TRBD1. Trimming at V came to 3 bases and at J to 5 bases, leaving 6 bases not matched to a gene. Germline lookup yields CDR1 SGHRS and CDR2 YFSETQ. The CDR3 is 15 residues long. CDR3 residues: CASSSAGTGGDEQYF. For the CDR3, the DNA is TGCGCCAGCAGCTCCGCGGGGACAGGGGGCGACGAGCAGTACTTC. The full variable domain, completed using reference TRBV5-1 and TRBJ2-7, is KAGVTQTPRYLIKTRGQQVTLSCSPISGHRSVSWYQQTPGQGLQFLFEYFSETQRNKGNFPGRFSGRQFSNSRSEMNVSTLELGDSALYLCASSSAGTGGDEQYFGPGTRLTVT.

This clone appeared a few times. The J gene is TRBJ2-1, the V gene TRBV5-1; TRBD2 matches 16 bases. Germline assignment: CDR1 SGHRS and CDR2 YFSETQ. J lost 5 bases, V lost 4 bases, and 3 bases had no gene match. This CDR3 is 16 amino acids long. The CDR3 DNA sequence: TGCGCCAGCAGCCGGGGACTAGCGGGAGGGGACAATGAGCAGTTCTTC. Its translation: CASSRGLAGGDNEQFF.

The chain is built from TRBV6-1 and TRBJ2-2; weak D call: TRBD1 (5 bases). Trimming shortened V by 6 bases and J by 2 bases, and 13 bases separated the two germline ends. Per germline, CDR1 MNHNS and CDR2 SASEGT. The CDR3 consists of 15 residues. The CDR3 DNA sequence: TGTGCCAGCAGAGAGACAGTCGTAAACACCGGGGAGCTGTTTTTT. Protein sequence: CASRETVVNTGELFF.

The gene calls are TRBV30 and TRBJ1-1; 9 bases fit TRBD1. This CDR3 spans 14 amino acids. V lost 4 bases to trimming and J lost 5 bases; unmatched junction nucleotides: 8. CDR1 is GTSNPN, CDR2 SVGIG, per germline (reference sequence). The CDR3 loop reads CAWTLQGARTEAFF. The DNA of the CDR3 is TGTGCCTGGACTCTACAGGGGGCAAGGACTGAAGCTTTCTTT.

The CDR3 sequence is CAWSLWTGRGYGYTF. The CDR3 DNA sequence: TGTGCCTGGAGTCTGTGGACAGGCCGGGGGTATGGCTACACCTTC. The chain employs TRBV30 and TRBJ1-2; the match to TRBD1 covers 7 bases. Per the germline V gene, CDR1 is GTSNPN and CDR2 is SVGIG (reference sequence). The CDR3 loop spans 15 amino acids. The trim removed 2 bases at V and 5 bases at J, leaving 11 bases unmatched.

V gene TRBV2 combines with J gene TRBJ2-7; tentative D call: TRBD1 (6 bases). Per germline, CDR1 SNHLY and CDR2 FYNNEI. Trimming took off 6 bases at V and 2 bases at J, with 14 bases between the two ends. This CDR3 is 14 amino acids long. CDR3 loop: CASRAGTYTYEQYF. The CDR3 DNA reads as TGTGCCAGCAGAGCCGGGACATATACCTACGAGCAGTACTTC.

The rearrangement uses TRBV25-1 and TRBJ1-3; weak D call: TRBD1 (5 bases). The CDR3 consists of 15 residues. In germline, CDR1 is MGHDK, CDR2 SYGVNS. V gave up 3 bases and J gave up 0 bases, with 9 bases separating them. CDR3 in amino acids: CASSEPGTSGNTIYF. The CDR3 nucleotides read TGTGCCAGCAGTGAGCCGGGGACCTCTGGAAACACCATATATTTT. Full variable domain (missing parts from reference TRBV25-1 and TRBJ1-3): EADIYQTPRYLVIGTGKKITLECSQTMGHDKMYWYQQDPGMELHLIHYSYGVNSTEKGDLSSESTVSRIRTEHFPLTLESARPSHTSQYLCASSEPGTSGNTIYFGEGSWLTVV.